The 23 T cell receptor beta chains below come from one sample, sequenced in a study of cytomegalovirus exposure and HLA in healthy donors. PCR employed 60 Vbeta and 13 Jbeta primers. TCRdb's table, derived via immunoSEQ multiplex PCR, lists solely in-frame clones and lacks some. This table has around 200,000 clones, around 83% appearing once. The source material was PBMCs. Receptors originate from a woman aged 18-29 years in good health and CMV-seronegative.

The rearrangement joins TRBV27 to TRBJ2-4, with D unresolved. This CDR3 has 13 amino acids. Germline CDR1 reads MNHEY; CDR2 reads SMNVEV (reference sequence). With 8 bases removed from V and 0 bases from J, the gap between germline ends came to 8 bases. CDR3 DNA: TGTGCCAGCGCGACTCTAGCCAAAAACATTCAGTACTTC. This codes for CASATLAKNIQYF.

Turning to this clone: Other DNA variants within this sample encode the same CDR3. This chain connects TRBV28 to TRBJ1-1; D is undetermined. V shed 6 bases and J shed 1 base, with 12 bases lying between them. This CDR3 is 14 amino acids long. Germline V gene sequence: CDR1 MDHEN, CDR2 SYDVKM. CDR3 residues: CASSFPMANTEAFF. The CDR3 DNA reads TGTGCCAGCAGCTTCCCGATGGCGAACACTGAAGCTTTCTTT.

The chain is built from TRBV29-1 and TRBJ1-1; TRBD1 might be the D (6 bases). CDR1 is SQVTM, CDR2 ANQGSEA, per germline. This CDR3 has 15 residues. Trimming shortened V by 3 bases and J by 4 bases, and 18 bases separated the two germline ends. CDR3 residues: CSVEGLAGARTEAFF. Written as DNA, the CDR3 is TGCAGCGTTGAGGGATTGGCAGGGGCCCGCACTGAAGCTTTCTTT.

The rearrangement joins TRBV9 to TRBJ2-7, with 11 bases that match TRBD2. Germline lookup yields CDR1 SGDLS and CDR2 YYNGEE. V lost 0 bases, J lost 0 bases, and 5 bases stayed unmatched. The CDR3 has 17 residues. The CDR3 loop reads CASSVGLAGGLSYEQYF. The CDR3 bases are TGTGCCAGCAGCGTAGGGCTAGCGGGAGGCCTCTCCTACGAGCAGTACTTC.

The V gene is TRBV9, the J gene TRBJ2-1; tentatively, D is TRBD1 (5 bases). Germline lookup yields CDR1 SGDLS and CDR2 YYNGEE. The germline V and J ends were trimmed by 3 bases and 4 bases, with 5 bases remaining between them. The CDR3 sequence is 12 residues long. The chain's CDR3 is CASSGQYNEQFF. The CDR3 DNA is TGTGCCAGCAGCGGACAGTACAATGAGCAGTTCTTC. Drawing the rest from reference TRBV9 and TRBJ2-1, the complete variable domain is DSGVTQTPKHLITATGQRVTLRCSPRSGDLSVYWYQQSLDQGLQFLIQYYNGEERAKGNILERFSAQQFPDLHSELNLSSLELGDSALYFCASSGQYNEQFFGPGTRLTVL.

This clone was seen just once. CDR3 protein: CASSLSTGNQPQHF. CDR3 DNA: TGTGCCAGCAGCTTAAGTACGGGTAATCAGCCCCAGCATTTT. The chain joins TRBV7-9 to TRBJ1-5; D is undetermined. CDR3 length: 14 amino acids. Between the trimmed V and J ends, which lost 2 bases and 4 bases, there was a span of 9 bases. Germline-derived CDR1 and CDR2 are SEHNR and FQNEAQ (reference sequence).

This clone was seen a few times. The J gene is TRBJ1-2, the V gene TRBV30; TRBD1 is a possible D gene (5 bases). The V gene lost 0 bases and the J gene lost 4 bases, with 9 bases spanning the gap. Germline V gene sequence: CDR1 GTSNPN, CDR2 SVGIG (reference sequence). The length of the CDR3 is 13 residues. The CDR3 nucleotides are TGTGCCTGGAGTGTAGACAGACTCTATGGCTACACCTTC. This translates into CAWSVDRLYGYTF.

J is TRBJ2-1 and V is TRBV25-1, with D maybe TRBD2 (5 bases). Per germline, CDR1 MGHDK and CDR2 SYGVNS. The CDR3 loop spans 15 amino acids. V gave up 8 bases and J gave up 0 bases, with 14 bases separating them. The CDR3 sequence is CASFWTPSSYNEQFF. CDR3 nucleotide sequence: TGTGCCAGCTTCTGGACTCCCAGCTCCTACAATGAGCAGTTCTTC.

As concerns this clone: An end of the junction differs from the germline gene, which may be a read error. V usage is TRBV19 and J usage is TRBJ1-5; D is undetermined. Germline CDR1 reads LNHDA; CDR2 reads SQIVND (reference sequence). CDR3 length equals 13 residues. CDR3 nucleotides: TGTGCCAGTAGTAAATCAGGCCCTCAGTCCCAGCATTTT. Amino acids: CASSKSGPQSQHF.

CDR3 amino acids: CASSNGGRSNEKLFF. In DNA form, the CDR3 reads TGTGCCAGTAGTAACGGAGGAAGATCGAATGAAAAACTGTTTTTT. J is TRBJ1-4 and V is TRBV19; no definite D call. Trimming pared 4 bases from V and 5 bases from J, leaving 14 bases between. Germline CDR1 is LNHDA and CDR2 is SQIVND (reference sequence). This CDR3 is 15 amino acids long.

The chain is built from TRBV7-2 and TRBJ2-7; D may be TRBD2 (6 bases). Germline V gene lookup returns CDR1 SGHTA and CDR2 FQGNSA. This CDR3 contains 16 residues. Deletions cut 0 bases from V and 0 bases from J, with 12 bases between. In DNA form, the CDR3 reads TGTGCCAGCAGCTTAGCAGGGACTCGGAGCTCCTACGAGCAGTACTTC. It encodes CASSLAGTRSSYEQYF.

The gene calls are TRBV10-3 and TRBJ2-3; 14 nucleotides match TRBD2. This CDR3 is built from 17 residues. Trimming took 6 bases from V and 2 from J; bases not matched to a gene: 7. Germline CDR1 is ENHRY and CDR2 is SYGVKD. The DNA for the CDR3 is TGTGCCATCAGCGGACTAGCGGGAGGACTTATCACAGATACGCAGTATTTT. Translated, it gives CAISGLAGGLITDTQYF.

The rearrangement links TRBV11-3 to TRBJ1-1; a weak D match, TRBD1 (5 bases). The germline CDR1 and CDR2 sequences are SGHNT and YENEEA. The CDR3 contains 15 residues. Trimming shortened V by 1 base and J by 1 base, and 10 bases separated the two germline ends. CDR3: CASSLGGGQNTEAFF. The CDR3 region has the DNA TGTGCCAGCAGCTTAGGGGGCGGACAGAACACTGAAGCTTTCTTT. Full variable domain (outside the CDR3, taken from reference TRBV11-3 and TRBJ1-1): EAGVVQSPRYKIIEKKQPVAFWCNPISGHNTLYWYLQNLGQGPELLIRYENEEAVDDSQLPKDRFSAERLKGVDSTLKIQPAELGDSAVYLCASSLGGGQNTEAFFGQGTRLTVV.

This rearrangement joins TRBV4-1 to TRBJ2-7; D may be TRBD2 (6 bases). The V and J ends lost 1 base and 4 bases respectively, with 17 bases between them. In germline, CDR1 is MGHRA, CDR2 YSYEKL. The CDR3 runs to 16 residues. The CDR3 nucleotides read TGCGCCAGCAGCCAAGCTCCAGGCCTGCGGGAATACGAGCAGTACTTC. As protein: CASSQAPGLREYEQYF.

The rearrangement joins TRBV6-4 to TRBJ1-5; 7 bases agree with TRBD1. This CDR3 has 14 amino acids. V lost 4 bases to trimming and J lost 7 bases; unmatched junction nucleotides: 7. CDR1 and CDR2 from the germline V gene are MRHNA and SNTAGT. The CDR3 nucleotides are TGTGCCAGCAGTGCTACAGGGGCCAAACAGCCCCAGCATTTT. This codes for CASSATGAKQPQHF.

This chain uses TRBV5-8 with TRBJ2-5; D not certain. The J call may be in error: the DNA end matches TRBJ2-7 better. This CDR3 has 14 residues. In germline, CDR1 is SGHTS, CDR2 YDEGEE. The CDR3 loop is CASSLGRILSEQYF. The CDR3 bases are TGTGCCAGCAGCTTGGGCCGGATACTATCCGAGCAGTACTTC.

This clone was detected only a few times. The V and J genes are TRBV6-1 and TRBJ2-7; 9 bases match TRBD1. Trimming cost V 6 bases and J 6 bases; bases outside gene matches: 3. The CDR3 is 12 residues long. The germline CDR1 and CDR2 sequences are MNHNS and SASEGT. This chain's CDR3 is CASRGQGREQYF. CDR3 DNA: TGTGCCAGCAGGGGACAGGGTCGCGAGCAGTACTTC.

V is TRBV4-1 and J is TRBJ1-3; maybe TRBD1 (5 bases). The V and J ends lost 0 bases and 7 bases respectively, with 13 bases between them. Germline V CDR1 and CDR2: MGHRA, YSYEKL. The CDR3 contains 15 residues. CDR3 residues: CASSQEGVGRNTIYF. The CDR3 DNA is TGCGCCAGCAGCCAAGAAGGGGTTGGAAGGAACACCATATATTTT.

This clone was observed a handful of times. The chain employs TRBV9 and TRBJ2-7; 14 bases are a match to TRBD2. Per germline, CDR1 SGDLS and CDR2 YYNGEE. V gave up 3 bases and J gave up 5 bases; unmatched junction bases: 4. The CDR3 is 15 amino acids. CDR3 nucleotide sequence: TGTGCCAGCAGCGGAGGACTAGCGGGAGGCCACGAGCAGTACTTC. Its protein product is CASSGGLAGGHEQYF.

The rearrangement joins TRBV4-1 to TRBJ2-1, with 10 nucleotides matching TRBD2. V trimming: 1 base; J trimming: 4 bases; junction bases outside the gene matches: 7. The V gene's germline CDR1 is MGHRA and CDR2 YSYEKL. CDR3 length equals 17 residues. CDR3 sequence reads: CASSQGPGLATYNEQFF. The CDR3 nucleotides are TGCGCCAGCAGCCAAGGGCCGGGACTAGCGACTTACAATGAGCAGTTCTTC.

The CDR3 DNA follows: TGCGCCAGCAGCCGGGAGGGGCACTATGGCTACACCTTC. It yields the protein CASSREGHYGYTF. V gene TRBV4-1 combines with J gene TRBJ1-2; D is possibly TRBD1 (5 bases). V lost 4 bases and J lost 3, with 9 bases in between. In germline, CDR1 is MGHRA, CDR2 YSYEKL. The CDR3 totals 13 residues.

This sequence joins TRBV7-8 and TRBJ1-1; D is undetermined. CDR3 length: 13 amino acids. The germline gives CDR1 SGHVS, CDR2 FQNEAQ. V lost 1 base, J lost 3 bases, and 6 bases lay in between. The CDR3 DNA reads TGTGCCAGCAGCTTAGATTGGCACACTGAAGCTTTCTTT. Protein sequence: CASSLDWHTEAFF.

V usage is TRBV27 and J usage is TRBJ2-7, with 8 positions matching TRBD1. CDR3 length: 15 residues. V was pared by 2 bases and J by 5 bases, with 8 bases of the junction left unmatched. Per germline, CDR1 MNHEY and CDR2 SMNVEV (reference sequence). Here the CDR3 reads CASSLGNRGFNEQYF. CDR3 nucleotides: TGTGCCAGCAGTTTAGGCAACAGGGGGTTCAACGAGCAGTACTTC.